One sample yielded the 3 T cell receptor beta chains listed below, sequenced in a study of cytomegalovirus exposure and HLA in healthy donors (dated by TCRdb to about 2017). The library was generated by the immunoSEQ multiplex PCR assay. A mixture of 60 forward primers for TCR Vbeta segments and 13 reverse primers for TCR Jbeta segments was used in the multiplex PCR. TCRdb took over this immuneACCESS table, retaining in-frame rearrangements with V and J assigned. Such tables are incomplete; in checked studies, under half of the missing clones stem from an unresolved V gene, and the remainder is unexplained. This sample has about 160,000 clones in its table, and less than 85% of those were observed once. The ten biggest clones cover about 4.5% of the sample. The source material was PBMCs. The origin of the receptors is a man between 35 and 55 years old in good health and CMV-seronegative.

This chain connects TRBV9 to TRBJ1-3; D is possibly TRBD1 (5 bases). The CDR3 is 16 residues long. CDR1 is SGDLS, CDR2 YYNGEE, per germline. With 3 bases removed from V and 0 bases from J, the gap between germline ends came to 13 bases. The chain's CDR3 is CASSGSREASGNTIYF. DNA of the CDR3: TGTGCCAGCAGCGGTTCCAGGGAGGCCTCTGGAAACACCATATATTTT.

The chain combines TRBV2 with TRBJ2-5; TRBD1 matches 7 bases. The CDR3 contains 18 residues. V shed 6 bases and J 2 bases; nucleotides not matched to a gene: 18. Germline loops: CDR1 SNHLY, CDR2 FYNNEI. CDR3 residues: CASSFDRELGEEQETQYF. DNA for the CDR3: TGTGCCAGCAGCTTCGACAGGGAACTGGGGGAAGAACAAGAGACCCAGTACTTC. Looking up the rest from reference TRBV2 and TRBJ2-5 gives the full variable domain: EPEVTQTPSHQVTQMGQEVILRCVPISNHLYFYWYRQILGQKVEFLVSFYNNEISEKSEIFDDQFSVERPDGSNFTLKIRSTKLEDSAMYFCASSFDRELGEEQETQYFGPGTRLLVL.

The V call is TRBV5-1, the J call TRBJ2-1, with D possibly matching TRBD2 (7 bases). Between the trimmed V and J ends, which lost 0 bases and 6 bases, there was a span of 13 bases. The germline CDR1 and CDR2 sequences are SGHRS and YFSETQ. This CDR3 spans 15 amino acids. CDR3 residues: CASSLVGGLGNEQFF. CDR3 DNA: TGCGCCAGCAGCTTGGTCGGGGGGCTGGGCAATGAGCAGTTCTTC. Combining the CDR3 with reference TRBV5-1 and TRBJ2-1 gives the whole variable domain KAGVTQTPRYLIKTRGQQVTLSCSPISGHRSVSWYQQTPGQGLQFLFEYFSETQRNKGNFPGRFSGRQFSNSRSEMNVSTLELGDSALYLCASSLVGGLGNEQFFGPGTRLTVL.